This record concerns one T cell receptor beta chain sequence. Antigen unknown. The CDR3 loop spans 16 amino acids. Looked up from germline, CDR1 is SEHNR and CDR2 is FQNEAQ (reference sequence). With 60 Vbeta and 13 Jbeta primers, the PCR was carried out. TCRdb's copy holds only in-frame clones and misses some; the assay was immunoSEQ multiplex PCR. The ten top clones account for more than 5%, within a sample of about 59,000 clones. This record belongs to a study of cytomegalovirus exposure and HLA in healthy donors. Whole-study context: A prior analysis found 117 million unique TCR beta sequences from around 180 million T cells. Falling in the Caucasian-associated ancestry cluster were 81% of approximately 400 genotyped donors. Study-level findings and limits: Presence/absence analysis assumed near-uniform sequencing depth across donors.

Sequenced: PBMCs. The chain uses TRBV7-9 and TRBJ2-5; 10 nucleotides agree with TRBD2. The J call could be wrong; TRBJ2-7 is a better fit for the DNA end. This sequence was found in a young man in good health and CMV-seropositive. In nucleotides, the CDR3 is TGTGCCAGCAGCTCGACTAGCGGGCCTAGCTCCTACGAGCAGTACTTC. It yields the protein CASSSTSGPSSYEQYF.